The present T cell receptor beta chain was sequenced within a study of early T cells in non-severe SARS-CoV-2 infection. About the study: Sequencing input comprised bulk RNA from unsorted whole blood; chain pairing was not available. Study-wide findings and caveats: VDJdb matching, biased toward anti-spike CD8 responses, missed private and CD4 specificities.

Separate cDNA molecules each had unique molecular identifiers attached to them. TCRdb recomputed calls from the 5' RACE reads with MiXCR, one row per CDR3 protein. The sample yields approximately 75,000 distinct CDR3 sequences, roughly 4.9% seen once. This clonotype showed up many times. Antigen: not known. CDR3 size: 13 residues. The germline V gene has CDR1 SGHNT and CDR2 YENEEA. Deletions cut 1 base from V and 1 base from J, with 1 base between. The chain carries TRBV11-3 and TRBJ2-2, with no clear D. The TCR was taken from an adult who was a healthcare worker with PCR-confirmed SARS-CoV-2 infection or an uninfected control (not recorded which). The donor label of this sample is uncertain. The input for sequencing was whole blood, taken at baseline. In DNA, the CDR3 is TGTGCCAGCAGCTTAGTGAACACCGGGGAGCTGTTTTTT. Amino acid sequence: CASSLVNTGELFF.